This T cell receptor beta chain was captured by sequencing in a study of blood T cell repertoires in COVID-19. At the level of the study: Samples representing acute and convalescent COVID-19 were sourced from the United States, Italy and Spain. PBMCs, B-cell-depleted T cells, or T cells were the source of the cDNA or gDNA that made up the material.

This CDR3 has 15 amino acids. The trim removed 6 bases at V and 0 bases at J, leaving 5 bases unmatched. The germline CDR1 and CDR2 sequences are LNHDA and SQIVND (reference sequence). Original data processing: Amplified reference gene primers provided the basis for estimating nucleated cell counts. The assay was immunoSEQ multiplex PCR, and TCRdb's table has in-frame clones only and misses some. That table is the source of V, J and clone size, and D and trimming were worked out from the DNA. The data contain about 240,000 clones, around 86% of them singletons. The clonotype was recovered from a woman in her seventies with active or convalescent COVID-19. Sequencing was done on a sample of peripheral blood. The rearrangement uses TRBV19 and TRBJ1-5; 7 bases fit TRBD1. The CDR3 DNA is TGTGCCAGTAGGGGGACAGCCTATAGCAATCAGCCCCAGCATTTT. Encoded protein: CASRGTAYSNQPQHF.